These 10 T cell receptor beta chains were sequenced from one sample in a study of T cells in Graves' hyperthyroidism and ophthalmopathy. Amplification targeted TCR beta CDR3 regions from RNA transcripts. The primer set for the first-round RT-PCR of the TCR CDR3 was HTBI. In TCRdb, the multiplex PCR reads were re-called with MiXCR into one record per CDR3 protein. The sample holds approximately 430,000 distinct CDR3 sequences, around 15% seen once. Sequencing input: blood. Receptors originate from a man between 18 and 35 years old with Graves' ophthalmopathy.

The table lists this clonotype with many counts. The chain employs TRBV12-3 or TRBV12-4 and TRBJ2-5; D might be TRBD1 (5 bases). The V end was cut by 6 bases, the J end by 1 base, with 12 bases between. There are 14 residues in the CDR3. DNA for the CDR3: TGTGCCAGCAGATTTAAGACAGCCCAAGAGACCCAGTACTTC. It is translated as CASRFKTAQETQYF.

This clonotype was counted many times. The chain is built from TRBV7-9 and TRBJ2-7, with TRBD2 matching 11 bases. The CDR3 contains 15 residues. Trimming removed 5 bases from V and 4 bases from J; junction bases left unmatched: 7. The germline gives CDR1 SEHNR, CDR2 FQNEAQ (reference sequence). CDR3 region: CASSMISGRVYEQYF. DNA for the CDR3: TGTGCCAGCAGCATGATTAGCGGGAGGGTTTACGAGCAGTACTTC. Based on the CDR3 plus reference TRBV7-9 and TRBJ2-7, the full variable domain is DTGVSQNPRHKITKRGQNVTFRCDPISEHNRLYWYRQTLGQGPEFLTYFQNEAQLEKSRLLSDRFSAERPKGSFSTLEIQRTEQGDSAMYLCASSMISGRVYEQYFGPGTRLTVT.

This clonotype showed up many times. J is TRBJ2-1 and V is TRBV11-2; D might be TRBD1 (7 bases). V was shortened by 1 base and J by 8 bases, with 12 bases between the two germline ends. Germline-derived CDR1 and CDR2 are SGHAT and FQNNGV. The CDR3 covers 14 residues. For the CDR3, the DNA is TGTGCCAGCAGCTTAGTTGCAGGGGGGTATGAGCAGTTCTTC. Residues: CASSLVAGGYEQFF.

This clonotype turned up a few times. V gene TRBV7-2 combines with J gene TRBJ1-1, with D uncertain. The germline V gene encodes CDR1 SGHTA and CDR2 FQGNSA. The V end lost 5 bases, the J end lost 3 bases, and 10 bases lay between the germline ends. The CDR3 length is 13 residues. CDR3 amino acids: CASSAGRYTEAFF. In nucleotides, the CDR3 is TGTGCCAGCAGCGCCGGACGGTACACTGAAGCTTTCTTT.

The V and J genes are TRBV20-1 and TRBJ1-5, with D maybe TRBD1 (5 bases). V lost 0 bases to trimming and J lost 5 bases, with 11 bases between them. This CDR3 region has 14 residues. Germline assignment: CDR1 DFQATT and CDR2 SNEGSKA (reference sequence). CDR3 coding DNA: TGCAGTGCTAGAGAAGGAGGGGATCATCAGCCCCAGCATTTT. The encoded protein is CSAREGGDHQPQHF.

The sample holds many counts of this clonotype. The V and J genes are TRBV6-2 or TRBV6-3 and TRBJ2-7, with TRBD2 as a possible D gene (5 bases). V lost 7 bases and J 3 bases, leaving 13 bases between the germline ends. The CDR3 is made up of 13 amino acids. Germline values: CDR1 MNHEY, CDR2 SVGEGT. Here the CDR3 reads CASTERRYYEQYF. The CDR3, as DNA: TGTGCCAGCACCGAGCGGAGGTACTACGAGCAGTACTTC.

J is TRBJ1-4 and V is TRBV19; D is possibly TRBD1 (6 bases). The V gene lost 7 bases and the J gene lost 0 bases, with 15 bases spanning the gap. Germline V lookup: CDR1 LNHDA, CDR2 SQIVND (reference sequence). CDR3 length: 16 residues. The CDR3 coding sequence is TGTGCCAGTACCCCGCCGGGACAAGCAACTAATGAAAAACTGTTTTTT. Its protein is CASTPPGQATNEKLFF. The whole variable domain, remainder taken from reference TRBV19 and TRBJ1-4, is DGGITQSPKYLFRKEGQNVTLSCEQNLNHDAMYWYRQDPGQGLRLIYYSQIVNDFQKGDIAEGYSVSREKKESFPLTVTSAQKNPTAFYLCASTPPGQATNEKLFFGSGTQLSVL.

This clonotype was seen repeatedly, ten times or more. The V call is TRBV14, the J call TRBJ2-2, with D tentatively TRBD2 (5 bases). Looked up from germline, CDR1 is SGHDN and CDR2 is FVKESK. The length of the CDR3 is 16 residues. V lost 4 bases to trimming and J lost 3 bases, with 15 bases between them. The CDR3 protein is CASSRSWKLDTGELFF. CDR3 nucleotide sequence: TGTGCCAGCAGCCGGTCGTGGAAACTAGACACCGGGGAGCTGTTTTTT.

This sequence joins TRBV4-1 and TRBJ2-5; no clear D gene. The CDR3 loop spans 12 amino acids. Trimming shortened V by 0 bases and J by 5 bases, and 4 bases separated the two germline ends. Germline CDR1 MGHRA, CDR2 YSYEKL. The CDR3 DNA follows: TGCGCCAGCAGCCAAGATTTCGAGACCCAGTACTTC. As protein: CASSQDFETQYF.

This clonotype came up many times. The chain has TRBV11-2 and TRBJ2-3, with 10 bases that match TRBD2. The CDR3 extends over 16 amino acids. Germline V lookup: CDR1 SGHAT, CDR2 FQNNGV. The V segment lost 4 bases and the J segment 0 bases; nucleotides outside the gene matches: 4. The CDR3 nucleotides are TGTGCCAGCAGCTCTCAGACTAGCGGGAGCACAGATACGCAGTATTTT. The encoded protein is CASSSQTSGSTDTQYF. The variable domain in full, with the rest retrieved from reference TRBV11-2 and TRBJ2-3, is EAGVAQSPRYKIIEKRQSVAFWCNPISGHATLYWYQQILGQGPKLLIQFQNNGVVDDSQLPKDRFSAERLKGVDSTLKIQPAKLEDSAVYLCASSSQTSGSTDTQYFGPGTRLTVL.